This TCR beta chain was captured by sequencing in a study of CD8+ T cells in alopecia areata. CDR3 length: 15 residues. Looked up from germline, CDR1 is MNHEY and CDR2 is SMNVEV (reference sequence). V was pared by 2 bases and J by 4 bases, with 14 bases between. This clone turned up a few times. Sequencing templates came from extracted RNA that was reverse transcribed into cDNA. Only in-frame clones appear in the TCRdb table, and some are missing; sequencing was by immunoSEQ multiplex PCR. Of 160,000 or so clones listed, 45% to 60% are singletons. V is TRBV27 and J is TRBJ1-2, with D perhaps TRBD1 (5 bases). The sample in question was CD8+ T cells sorted from blood, obtained at week 0. The sequence derives from a human donor with alopecia areata. CDR3 in amino acids: CASSLDQGGVYGYTF. CDR3 bases: TGTGCCAGCAGTTTAGATCAGGGCGGAGTCTATGGCTACACCTTC.